One and the same sample provided the 5 T cell receptor beta chains below, sequenced in a study of T cell responses to AZD1222 COVID-19 vaccine. Data came from immunoSEQ multiplex PCR; TCRdb stores just in-frame clones and leaves some out. The table shows about 150,000 clones, with 90% occurring only once. The sample consisted of peripheral blood, taken 28 days after the second AZD1222 dose. Source of these receptors: an adult who received the AZD1222 COVID-19 vaccine.

As for this clone: The same CDR3 also results from other DNA sequences found in this sample. This sequence joins TRBV3-1 (or the pseudogene TRBV3-2) and TRBJ1-1; D is possibly TRBD1 (6 bases). Germline CDR1 reads LGHDT; CDR2 reads YNNKEL (reference sequence). This CDR3 comprises 14 residues. V lost 1 base, J lost 4 bases, and 10 bases lay in between. CDR3 sequence reads: CASSQVKGGTEAFF. For the CDR3, the DNA is TGTGCCAGCAGCCAAGTTAAGGGGGGCACTGAAGCTTTCTTT.

The V call is TRBV6-5, the J call TRBJ2-2; no firm D call. Germline V gene lookup returns CDR1 MNHEY and CDR2 SVGAGI. The CDR3 totals 14 residues. The germline V and J ends were trimmed by 0 bases and 6 bases, with 8 bases remaining between them. The CDR3 sequence is CASSYSSQAGELFF. The CDR3 DNA sequence: TGTGCCAGCAGTTACTCGAGTCAAGCCGGGGAGCTGTTTTTT.

The chain has TRBV5-1 and TRBJ1-4; 8 bases map to TRBD1. Germline V gene data show CDR1 as SGHRS and CDR2 as YFSETQ. V dropped 1 base and J dropped 4; count of bases not matched to a gene: 3. The CDR3 has 15 amino acids. CDR3 sequence: CASSLTGQDNEKLFF. The CDR3 DNA is TGCGCCAGCAGCTTGACGGGACAGGATAATGAAAAACTGTTTTTT.

The rearrangement links TRBV6-5 to TRBJ2-3; no clear D gene. The length of the CDR3 is 13 residues. Trimming removed 5 bases at V and 10 bases at J, with 16 bases between. Germline V lookup: CDR1 MNHEY, CDR2 SVGAGI. The chain's CDR3 is CASSTNGPRPQYF. The DNA of the CDR3 is TGTGCCAGCAGTACCAACGGACCCCGTCCGCAGTATTTT.

This rearrangement joins TRBV7-6 to TRBJ2-1; D might be TRBD1 or TRBD2, each matching 5 bases. Germline V gives CDR1 SGHVS, CDR2 FNYEAQ. The CDR3 runs to 16 residues. V lost 1 base and J lost 0, with 10 bases in between. The CDR3 sequence: CASSLEGRGSYNEQFF. CDR3 sequence (DNA): TGTGCCAGCAGCTTAGAGGGGAGAGGCTCCTACAATGAGCAGTTCTTC.